Many counts were recorded for the clone carrying this T cell receptor beta chain. As yet, its antigen is unknown. The data were taken from a study of naive and memory T cell subsets. Whole-study results and caveats: No ground truth validated the naive and memory repertoire findings. Naive and memory subsets had different power law exponents for TCR abundance.

Germline loops: CDR1 PRHDT, CDR2 FYEKMQ (reference sequence). V dropped 3 bases and J dropped 5 bases, with 5 bases sitting between them. The CDR3 sequence is 11 residues long. Cells stained for CD3, CD4, CD8, CD45RA and CD27 were sorted into four subsets. The beta constant-region primer was an equimolar mix of two oligonucleotides covering TRBC1 and TRBC2. The ligated cDNA underwent four PCR rounds using SP2 and nested alpha and beta constant-region primers. Each CDR3 protein gets one entry after TCRdb re-called the UMI-ligation and nested PCR reads with MiXCR. The sample carries tens of thousands of distinct CDR3 sequences, around 9% recorded once.

The chain uses TRBV13 and TRBJ2-7, with no clear D. This receptor was identified in a human donor in good health. The sample consisted of central memory CD8+ T cells from blood. The CDR3 DNA reads as TGTGCCAGCAGCTTGGGGAACGAGCAGTACTTC. It encodes CASSLGNEQYF.